This T cell receptor (beta chain) was recorded in a study of early T cells in non-severe SARS-CoV-2 infection. Study information: Bulk RNA from unsorted whole blood was sequenced; chains were unpaired. Regarding the study as a whole: Private and CD4 specificities were missed by VDJdb matching, which favored anti-spike CD8 responses.

As concerns this clonotype: Its specificity is unknown.

V was clipped by 6 bases and J by 4 bases; unmatched bases: 5. CDR3 length: 13 amino acids. The germline V gene encodes CDR1 DFQATT and CDR2 SNEGSKA (reference sequence). The TCR library protocol attached unique molecular identifiers to the individual cDNA molecules. TCRdb called the 5' RACE reads again in MiXCR, with one record for every CDR3 protein. This table holds about 88,000 distinct CDR3 sequences, more than 13% found once. This TCR was recovered from an adult who was a healthcare worker with PCR-confirmed SARS-CoV-2 infection or an uninfected control (not recorded which). The chain is built from TRBV20-1 and TRBJ2-1; 8 bases line up with TRBD2. Sequencing was carried out using whole blood. CDR3 nucleotides: TGCAGTGCCACTAGCGGATTATACAATGAGCAGTTCTTC. This gives the protein CSATSGLYNEQFF.